The present TCR beta chain was sequenced within a study of vaccination and CD4 T cells after COVID-19 (dated 2022 in TCRdb). Background for the entire study: In the convalescent cohort there were six males and four females, among whom were two Hispanic individuals, seven Caucasians, two Asians and one multiracial person. Overlapping spike peptide pools from SARS-CoV-2 and from the common cold coronaviruses HCoV-NL63, HCoV-OC43 and HCoV-229E were used as culture stimuli. The spike-specific CD4+ TCR repertoire was compared before and after mRNA vaccination in over 9 COVID-19 convalescent patients and a few infection-naive healthy vaccine recipients. Control cultures used a CEFX viral epitope pool as positive control, an HIV-1 Nef peptide pool as negative control, or no peptide. Post-vaccine blood samples were taken a median of around 68 days after the second vaccine dose, with a range of roughly 13 to 250 days. Two doses of either the Pfizer-BioNTech BNT162b2 vaccine (n=8) or the Moderna mRNA-1273 vaccine (n=2) were administered to participants. Post-COVID blood samples were collected from convalescent patients a median of around 96 days after diagnosis, with a range of roughly 30 to 161 days. Overall results and qualifications from the work: Of the vaccine-specific clones found in convalescent patients, nearly all (304 of 307) were mono-reactive for SARS-CoV-2 spike instead of being cross-reactive with common cold coronaviruses. An increase in the median number of SARS-CoV-2-reactive clonotypes from 21 after infection to 38 after vaccination was observed, but the change was not found to be significant. The number of convalescent patients in the study was relatively small, and the study did not examine early timepoints following natural infection. In convalescent patients, a median roughly 86% of post-vaccine SARS-CoV-2-reactive clones were detected only after vaccination, suggesting vaccine-specific priming.

V loses 8 bases at its end and J loses 3 bases; junction bases beyond the gene matches: 20. Inclusive of the bounding cysteine and phenylalanine, the CDR3 is 19 residues long. Only CDR3 DNA remains: 57 bases, in frame from the first base. CDR1 and CDR2 were assigned from the germline V gene as MNHNS and SASEGT. The method was PCR. TCR sequencing of DNA from cultured CD4+ T cells used the Oncomine TCR Beta short-read assay at the Johns Hopkins FTIC core. The QIAamp micro DNA kit was used to extract genomic DNA from the cultured CD4+ T cells. Oncomine TCR Beta libraries made from cultured CD4+ T cells were pooled using unique dual indexes and sequenced on an Illumina iSeq 100. Processing in the source paper ran as follows. Non-productive sequences were filtered out, and CDR3s that did not start with C, did not end with F or W, or were shorter than 7 amino acids were discarded. Antigen-specific clonotypes were identified with the MANAFEST web application by comparing peptide-stimulated wells with reference and other culture wells. For a clone to be called positive, the clone needed an FDR below 0.05, an odds ratio above 5, and a productive frequency above 0.1% in at least two of three replicate wells. Cross-reactive clonotypes were defined as significantly expanded in both SARS-CoV-2 spike wells and at least one common cold coronavirus spike condition. Similarity between CDR3 sequences was evaluated in R version 3.6.1 using Levenshtein distances (stringdist) and unrooted phylogenetic trees (ape). Using fastp at Q25 and MiXCR, TCRdb reprocessed the public reads and kept productive beta chains. Rows matching on CDR3 protein sequence are summarized as one entry with the most common DNA and genes. What appears here as the V and J calls and clone size reflects TCRdb's work, not the paper's. The sample contains about 29,000 distinct CDR3 sequences, about 60% of them found a single time. The ten largest account for roughly a sixth of the sample.

The sample's treatment or condition label, in plain terms: roughly 11-day PBMC culture with coronavirus spike peptide pools or control peptides (ViraFEST assay). The ViraFEST assay, used in the study, expanded antigen-specific T cells with peptide pools and then identified the expanded clonotypes through TCR sequencing. Negative nucleocapsid antibody tests taken both before and after vaccination confirmed that the healthy vaccine recipients had no prior SARS-CoV-2 infection. Each well held approximately 2 million PBMCs cultured in IMDM containing roughly 5% human AB serum and 9 to 10 IU/ml IL-2, with 8 to 10 ug/ml peptide pools added. On days 3 and 7, half of the culture medium was replaced with fresh IL-2-containing medium. Once the cells had been in culture for over 9 days, the EasySep CD4+ T cell isolation kit was used to isolate CD4+ T cells by negative selection. Ficoll-Paque Plus gradient centrifugation was used to isolate PBMCs from whole blood, and the isolated PBMCs were then either used fresh or cryopreserved at -140C. In general, triplicate wells were set up for every culture condition.

Concerning this clonotype: This clone's antigen is unknown. No base-level quality is on record; no much larger clone is a single base apart.

The material sequenced was CD4+ T cells from blood, cultured in vitro, taken after SARS-CoV-2 vaccination. This sequence originates from a human donor who received a COVID-19 vaccine. The chain employs TRBV6-1 and TRBJ2-1, and 9 junctional nucleotides match TRBD2. The nucleotide sequence reads TGTGCCAGCCACCGCTACTGGCGGGGGGGCACGTTTGGCTACAATGAGCAGTTCTTC. Translated, this is CASHRYWRGGTFGYNEQFF.